The 5 T cell receptor beta chains given below trace back to one sample, sequenced in a study of blood T cells in healthy people across ages. With a J-beta primer mix and a sample-barcoded 5' primer, a second PCR ran roughly 7 to 11 cycles. TCRdb re-analysed the 5' RACE reads in MiXCR, keeping a single row per CDR3 protein. Of about 400,000 distinct CDR3 sequences listed, 45% to 60% are singletons. The source material was blood. All receptors derive from a man between 60 and 70 years old in good health.

V is TRBV6-5 and J is TRBJ2-1; D remains unclear. V gave up 2 bases and J gave up 9 bases, with 11 bases separating them. The CDR3 consists of 13 residues. The germline V gene encodes CDR1 MNHEY and CDR2 SVGAGI. Here the CDR3 reads CASSYLGGSEQFF. In nucleotides, the CDR3 is TGTGCCAGCAGTTACCTAGGTGGTAGTGAGCAGTTCTTC.

The chain has TRBV20-1 and TRBJ2-1, with D tentatively TRBD1 (6 bases). The V gene lost 6 bases and the J gene lost 12 bases, with 24 bases spanning the gap. Germline loops: CDR1 DFQATT, CDR2 SNEGSKA (reference sequence). This CDR3 contains 14 residues. The CDR3: CSAQDVGQLRSQFF. The CDR3 nucleotides are TGCAGTGCCCAAGACGTCGGACAGCTACGATCGCAGTTCTTC.

The rearrangement joins TRBV28 to TRBJ1-2; a possible D gene is TRBD1 (5 bases). Deletions cut 7 bases from V and 3 bases from J, with 18 bases between. Per the germline V gene, CDR1 is MDHEN and CDR2 is SYDVKM. CDR3 length: 15 amino acids. CDR3 nucleotides: TGTGCCAGCATCCCTCTCAGGGTGCCCTACTATGGCTACACCTTC. It yields the protein CASIPLRVPYYGYTF.

V usage is TRBV9 and J usage is TRBJ2-3, with D unresolved. This CDR3 comprises 16 residues. Germline CDR1 SGDLS, CDR2 YYNGEE. V was cut by 1 base and J by 5 bases, with 17 bases left in between. Here the CDR3 reads CASSVSGNPLGDTQYF. CDR3 DNA sequence: TGTGCCAGCAGCGTAAGTGGGAACCCCTTGGGAGATACGCAGTATTTT.

The DNA of the CDR3 is TGTGCCTGGAGTGTACGGGTTCGGGACTCCCCTAGCACAGATACGCAGTATTTT. It translates to CAWSVRVRDSPSTDTQYF. The chain couples TRBV30 to TRBJ2-3; a weak D match, TRBD2 (6 bases). CDR3 size: 18 residues. Germline V gives CDR1 GTSNPN, CDR2 SVGIG (reference sequence). V lost 0 bases to trimming and J lost 0 bases, with 19 bases between them.